These 9 T cell receptor beta chains came from one sample sequenced in a study of OX40 agonist ivuxolimab in advanced cancers. Generated by immunoSEQ multiplex PCR, the TCRdb table keeps only in-frame clones and is missing some. This table holds about 31,000 clones, roughly 90% found once. The sequencing here drew on CD4+ or CD8+ T cells sorted from blood, taken in a trial of the OX40 agonist ivuxolimab. The origin of the receptors is an adult with an advanced solid tumor such as melanoma, head and neck, liver or kidney cancer.

This CDR3 is CASIRGTAFTGELFF. DNA for the CDR3: TGTGCCAGCATCCGGGGTACCGCCTTCACCGGGGAGCTGTTTTTT. The chain carries TRBV11-2 and TRBJ2-2; D is perhaps TRBD2 (5 bases). V was clipped by 7 bases and J by 4 bases, with 16 bases between them. The CDR3 has 15 residues. The germline V gene encodes CDR1 SGHAT and CDR2 FQNNGV.

This sequence joins TRBV2 and TRBJ2-5, with 13 bases matching TRBD2. CDR1 is SNHLY, CDR2 FYNNEI, per germline. The CDR3 runs 16 residues. J lost 4 bases, V lost 0 bases, and 2 bases had no gene match. The CDR3 DNA reads as TGTGCCAGCAGTGAAGCGAGGACTAGCGGGAGAGAGACCCAGTACTTC. Translated: CASSEARTSGRETQYF.

The chain combines TRBV27 with TRBJ1-2; weak D call: TRBD1 (6 bases). The V gene lost 2 bases and the J gene lost 6 bases, with 19 bases spanning the gap. The CDR3 totals 16 residues. Germline-derived CDR1 and CDR2 are MNHEY and SMNVEV (reference sequence). The CDR3 coding sequence is TGTGCCAGCAGTTTACTCATATCCGCAGGGGTGAATGGCTACACCTTC. Amino acids: CASSLLISAGVNGYTF.

The chain has TRBV6-4 and TRBJ2-1, with D unresolved. The CDR3 covers 11 residues. Looked up from germline, CDR1 is MRHNA and CDR2 is SNTAGT. Between the trimmed V and J ends, which lost 0 bases and 7 bases, there was a span of 1 base. The CDR3 here is CASSDSNEQFF. In DNA, the CDR3 is TGTGCCAGCAGTGACTCAAATGAGCAGTTCTTC.

This chain links TRBV5-8 with TRBJ1-3; weak D call: TRBD1 (5 bases). Germline values: CDR1 SGHTS, CDR2 YDEGEE. The CDR3 is 14 residues long. Trimming pared 4 bases from V and 8 bases from J, leaving 16 bases between. The DNA for the CDR3 is TGTGCCAGCAGCCTGGGGACGGCTGGGCACACCATATATTTT. Translating it yields CASSLGTAGHTIYF.

The chain links TRBV27 to TRBJ2-7; no reliable D call. The germline V gene has CDR1 MNHEY and CDR2 SMNVEV (reference sequence). V was pared by 5 bases and J by 3 bases, with 14 bases between. This CDR3 spans 14 amino acids. CDR3 sequence: CASSPTPGLYEQYF. The CDR3, as DNA: TGTGCCAGCAGTCCAACCCCTGGTCTCTACGAGCAGTACTTC.

This chain uses TRBV23-1 with TRBJ2-7; no definite D call. TRBV23-1 counts as an open reading frame of uncertain function. The CDR3 spans 15 residues. Trimming removed 2 bases from V and 5 bases from J, with 16 bases in between. The CDR3 loop is CASSQGPALRHEQYF. The CDR3 DNA reads TGCGCCAGCAGTCAAGGTCCCGCCCTACGGCACGAGCAGTACTTC.

The chain carries TRBV28 and TRBJ2-5; D ambiguous. Germline V CDR1 and CDR2: MDHEN, SYDVKM. Trimming left V 1 base short and J 1 base short, with 22 bases between. This CDR3 region has 19 residues. This chain's CDR3 is CASSLFPGVPQIRQETQYF. CDR3 DNA: TGTGCCAGCAGTTTATTTCCCGGCGTCCCGCAGATCCGCCAAGAGACCCAGTACTTC.

The chain carries TRBV4-2 and TRBJ1-5; D perhaps matches TRBD1 (5 bases). The V gene's germline CDR1 is LGHNA and CDR2 YNFKEQ. The length of the CDR3 is 13 residues. V was trimmed by 1 base and J by 7 bases, leaving 8 bases between them. Written as DNA, the CDR3 is TGTGCCAGCAGCCAAGGGGGGAACCAGCCCCAGCATTTT. Its protein product is CASSQGGNQPQHF.